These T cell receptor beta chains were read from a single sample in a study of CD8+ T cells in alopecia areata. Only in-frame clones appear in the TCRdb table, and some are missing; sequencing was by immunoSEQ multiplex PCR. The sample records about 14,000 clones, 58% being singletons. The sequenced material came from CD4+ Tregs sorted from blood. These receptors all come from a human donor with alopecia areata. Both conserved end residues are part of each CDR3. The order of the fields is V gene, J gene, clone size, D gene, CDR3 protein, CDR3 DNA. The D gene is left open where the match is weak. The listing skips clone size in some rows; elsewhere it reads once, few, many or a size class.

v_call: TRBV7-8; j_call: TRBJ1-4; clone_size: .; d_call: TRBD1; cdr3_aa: CASSLVGTAILTNEKLFF; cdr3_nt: TGTGCCAGCAGCTTAGTAGGGACAGCTATCCTAACTAATGAAAAACTGTTTTTT
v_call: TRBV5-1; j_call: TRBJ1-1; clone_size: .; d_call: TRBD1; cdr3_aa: CASSLWRGQGSAEAFF; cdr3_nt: TGCGCCAGCAGCTTGTGGCGGGGACAGGGGTCGGCTGAAGCTTTCTTT
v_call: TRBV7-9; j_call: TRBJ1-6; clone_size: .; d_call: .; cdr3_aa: CASSLGAGPMLNSPLHF; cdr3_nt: TGTGCCAGCAGCTTGGGGGCAGGGCCTATGCTTAATTCACCCCTCCACTTT
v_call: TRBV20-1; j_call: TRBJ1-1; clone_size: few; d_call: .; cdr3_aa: CSVQMNTEAFF; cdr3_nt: TGCAGTGTCCAGATGAACACTGAAGCTTTCTTT
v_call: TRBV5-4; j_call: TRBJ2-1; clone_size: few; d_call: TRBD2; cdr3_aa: CASSVLLAGMPYNEQFF; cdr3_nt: TGTGCCAGCAGCGTCCTACTAGCGGGGATGCCCTACAATGAGCAGTTCTTC
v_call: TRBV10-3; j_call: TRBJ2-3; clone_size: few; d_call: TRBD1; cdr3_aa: CAISAGTGTTSTDTQYF; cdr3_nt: TGTGCCATCAGCGCCGGGACAGGGACAACTAGCACAGATACGCAGTATTTT
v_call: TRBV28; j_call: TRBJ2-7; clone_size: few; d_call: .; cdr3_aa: CASSLPSQWSYEQYF; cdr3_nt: TGTGCCAGCAGTTTACCCTCTCAGTGGTCCTACGAGCAGTACTTC
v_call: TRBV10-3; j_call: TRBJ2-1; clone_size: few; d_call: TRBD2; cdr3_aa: CATENLAGTGEQFF; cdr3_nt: TGTGCCACAGAGAATCTAGCGGGGACGGGTGAGCAGTTCTTC
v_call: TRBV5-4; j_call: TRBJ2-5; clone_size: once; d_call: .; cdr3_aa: CASSQDTGWAAQETQYF; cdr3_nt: TGCGCCAGCAGCCAAGATACGGGGTGGGCAGCCCAAGAGACCCAGTACTTC
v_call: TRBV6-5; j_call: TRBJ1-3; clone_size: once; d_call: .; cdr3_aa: CASREITSNTIYF; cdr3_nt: TGTGCCAGCAGAGAAATTACTTCTAACACCATATATTTT
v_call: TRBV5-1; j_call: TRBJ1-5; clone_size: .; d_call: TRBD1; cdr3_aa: CASSMTGEGQPQHF; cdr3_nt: TGCGCCAGCAGCATGACAGGGGAGGGTCAGCCCCAGCATTTT
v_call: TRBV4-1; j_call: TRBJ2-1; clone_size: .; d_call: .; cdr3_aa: CASSPNPGTGSYNEQFF; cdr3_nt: TGCGCCAGCAGCCCCAACCCTGGCACAGGGTCCTACAATGAGCAGTTCTTC
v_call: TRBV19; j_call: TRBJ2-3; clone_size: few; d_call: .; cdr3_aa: CASRSTYFTDTQYF; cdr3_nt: TGTGCCAGTAGGTCCACCTACTTCACAGATACGCAGTATTTT
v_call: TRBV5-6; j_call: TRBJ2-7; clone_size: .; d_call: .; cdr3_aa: CASSLTGITYEQYF; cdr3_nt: TGTGCCAGCAGCTTAACAGGGATAACCTACGAGCAGTACTTC
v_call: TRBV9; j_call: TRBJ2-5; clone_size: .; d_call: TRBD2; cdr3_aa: CASSVVGSGSRKETQYF; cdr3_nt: TGTGCCAGCAGCGTAGTCGGCAGCGGGAGTCGAAAAGAGACCCAGTACTTC
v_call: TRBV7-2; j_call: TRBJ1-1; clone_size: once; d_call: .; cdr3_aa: CASSRRRGNTEAFF; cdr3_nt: TGTGCCAGCAGCCGCCGTAGAGGGAACACTGAAGCTTTCTTT
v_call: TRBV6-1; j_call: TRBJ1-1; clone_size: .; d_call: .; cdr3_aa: CASSDSVVTEAFF; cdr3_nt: TGTGCCAGCAGTGACTCCGTCGTGACTGAAGCTTTCTTT
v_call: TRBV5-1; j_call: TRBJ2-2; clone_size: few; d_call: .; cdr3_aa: CASSLDHTGELFF; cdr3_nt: TGCGCCAGCAGCTTGGACCATACCGGGGAGCTGTTTTTT
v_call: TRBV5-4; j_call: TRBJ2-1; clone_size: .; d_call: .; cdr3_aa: CASSNWLQTSSYNEQFF; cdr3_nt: TGTGCCAGCAGCAATTGGTTGCAGACCAGCTCCTACAATGAGCAGTTCTTC
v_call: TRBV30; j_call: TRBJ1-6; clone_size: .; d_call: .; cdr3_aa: CAWSRVAYNSPLHF; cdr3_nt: TGTGCCTGGAGCAGGGTAGCTTATAATTCACCCCTCCACTTT
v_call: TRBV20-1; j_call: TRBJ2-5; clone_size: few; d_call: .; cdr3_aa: CSASLGETQYF; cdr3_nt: TGCAGTGCTAGTTTGGGGGAGACCCAGTACTTC
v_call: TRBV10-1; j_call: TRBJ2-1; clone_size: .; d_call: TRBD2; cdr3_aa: CASSDSITASGKNEQFF; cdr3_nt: TGCGCCAGCAGTGATTCTATTACCGCTAGCGGGAAGAATGAGCAGTTCTTC
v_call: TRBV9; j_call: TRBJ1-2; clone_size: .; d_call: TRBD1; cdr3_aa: CASSATGGIGGYTF; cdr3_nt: TGTGCCAGCTCAGCGACAGGGGGTATTGGTGGCTACACCTTC
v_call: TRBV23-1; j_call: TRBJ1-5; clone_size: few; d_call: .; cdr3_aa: CARKGTACNQPQHF; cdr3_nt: TGCGCCAGAAAGGGAACGGCATGCAATCAGCCCCAGCATTTT
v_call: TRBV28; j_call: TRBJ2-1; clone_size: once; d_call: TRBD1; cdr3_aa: CASNPGQGASYNEQFF; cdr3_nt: TGTGCCAGCAACCCGGGACAGGGGGCTTCCTACAATGAGCAGTTCTTC
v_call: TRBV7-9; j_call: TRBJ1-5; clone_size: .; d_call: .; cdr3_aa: CASSFLHQPQHF; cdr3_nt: TGTGCCAGCAGCTTCTTACATCAGCCCCAGCATTTT
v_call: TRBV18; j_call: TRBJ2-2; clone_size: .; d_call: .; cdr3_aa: CASSPPRARLVGGEPFF; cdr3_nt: TGTGCCAGCTCACCACCCCGTGCACGGCTCGTCGGCGGGGAGCCGTTTTTT
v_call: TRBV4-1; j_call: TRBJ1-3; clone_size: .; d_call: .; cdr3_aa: CASSQDREAQFPSGNTIYF; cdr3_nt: TGCGCCAGCAGCCAAGATAGGGAGGCACAGTTTCCCTCTGGAAACACCATATATTTT
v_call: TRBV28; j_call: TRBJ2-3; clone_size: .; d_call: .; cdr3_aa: CASSQPTSFLADTQYF; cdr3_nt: TGTGCCAGCAGTCAACCCACTAGTTTTCTGGCAGATACGCAGTATTTT
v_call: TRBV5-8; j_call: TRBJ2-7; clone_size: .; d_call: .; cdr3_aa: CASRGLGYEQYF; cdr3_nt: TGTGCCAGCAGAGGCCTGGGATACGAGCAGTACTTC
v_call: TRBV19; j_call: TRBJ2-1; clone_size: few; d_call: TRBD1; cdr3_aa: CASSRQGSVNEQFF; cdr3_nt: TGTGCCAGTAGTCGACAGGGATCAGTCAATGAGCAGTTCTTC
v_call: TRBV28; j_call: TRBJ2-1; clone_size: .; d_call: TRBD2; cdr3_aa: CASSLRRGRAIQNEQFF; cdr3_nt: TGTGCCAGCAGTTTACGTCGCGGGAGGGCCATTCAGAATGAGCAGTTCTTC